The entry below describes one T cell receptor (beta chain). There are 12 residues in the CDR3. Germline CDR1 is LNHNV and CDR2 is YYDKDF (reference sequence). V shed 9 bases and J shed 1 base, with 9 bases lying between them. The record originates from a study of blood T cell repertoires in COVID-19. Study context: The study drew acute and convalescent COVID-19 samples from the United States, Italy and Spain. Sources were T cells, B-cell-depleted T cells, or PBMCs; the material itself was cDNA or gDNA.

The table came from immunoSEQ multiplex PCR; TCRdb's copy has only in-frame clones and leaves some out. The repertoire holds approximately 390,000 clones, with 90% as singletons. The sequence derives from a man between 18 and 35 years old with active or convalescent COVID-19. The sequenced sample consisted of peripheral blood. The chain uses TRBV15 and TRBJ1-1; D call uncertain. The CDR3 DNA follows: TGTGCCACAACTCGGGGGAACACTGAAGCTTTCTTT. Translating it yields CATTRGNTEAFF.